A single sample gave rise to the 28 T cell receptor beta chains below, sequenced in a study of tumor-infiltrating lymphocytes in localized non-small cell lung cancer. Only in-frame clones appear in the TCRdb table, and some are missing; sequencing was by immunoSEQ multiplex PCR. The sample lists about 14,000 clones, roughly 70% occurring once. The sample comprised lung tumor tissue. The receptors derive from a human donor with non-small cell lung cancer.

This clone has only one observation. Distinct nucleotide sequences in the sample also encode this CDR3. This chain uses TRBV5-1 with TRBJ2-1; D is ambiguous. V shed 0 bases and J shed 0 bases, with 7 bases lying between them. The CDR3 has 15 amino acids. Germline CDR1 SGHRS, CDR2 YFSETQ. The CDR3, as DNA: TGCGCCAGCAGCTTGGGTACCAGCTCCTACAATGAGCAGTTCTTC. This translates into CASSLGTSSYNEQFF.

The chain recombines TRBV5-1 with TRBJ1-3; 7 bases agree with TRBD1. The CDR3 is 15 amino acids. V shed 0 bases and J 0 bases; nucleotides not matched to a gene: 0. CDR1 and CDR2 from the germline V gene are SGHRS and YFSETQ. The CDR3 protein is CASSLGDSSGNTIYF. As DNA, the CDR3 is TGCGCCAGCAGCTTGGGGGACAGCTCTGGAAACACCATATATTTT.

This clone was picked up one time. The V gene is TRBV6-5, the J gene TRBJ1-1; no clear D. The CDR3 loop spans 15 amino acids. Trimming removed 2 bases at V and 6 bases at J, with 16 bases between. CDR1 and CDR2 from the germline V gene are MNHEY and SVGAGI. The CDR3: CASSYVRGSGSEAFF. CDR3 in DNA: TGTGCCAGCAGTTACGTGCGGGGAAGCGGGTCTGAAGCTTTCTTT.

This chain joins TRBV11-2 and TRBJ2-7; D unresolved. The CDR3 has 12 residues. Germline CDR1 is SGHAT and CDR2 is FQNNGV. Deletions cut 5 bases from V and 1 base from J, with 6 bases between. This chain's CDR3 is CASSPTSYEQYF. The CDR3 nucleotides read TGTGCCAGCAGCCCTACTTCCTACGAGCAGTACTTC. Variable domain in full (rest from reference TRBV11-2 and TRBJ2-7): EAGVAQSPRYKIIEKRQSVAFWCNPISGHATLYWYQQILGQGPKLLIQFQNNGVVDDSQLPKDRFSAERLKGVDSTLKIQPAKLEDSAVYLCASSPTSYEQYFGPGTRLTVT.

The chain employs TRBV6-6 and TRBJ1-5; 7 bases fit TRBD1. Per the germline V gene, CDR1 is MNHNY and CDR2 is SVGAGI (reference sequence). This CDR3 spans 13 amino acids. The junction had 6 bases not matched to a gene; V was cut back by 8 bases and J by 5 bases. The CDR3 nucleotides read TGTGCCAGCCGTGACAGGGACGATCAGCCCCAGCATTTT. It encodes CASRDRDDQPQHF.

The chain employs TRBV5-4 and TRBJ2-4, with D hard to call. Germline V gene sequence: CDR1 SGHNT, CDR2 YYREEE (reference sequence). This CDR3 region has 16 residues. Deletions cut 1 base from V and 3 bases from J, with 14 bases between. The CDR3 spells CASSLPDLGIKNIQYF. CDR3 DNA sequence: TGTGCCAGCAGCTTGCCCGACCTGGGCATCAAAAACATTCAGTACTTC.

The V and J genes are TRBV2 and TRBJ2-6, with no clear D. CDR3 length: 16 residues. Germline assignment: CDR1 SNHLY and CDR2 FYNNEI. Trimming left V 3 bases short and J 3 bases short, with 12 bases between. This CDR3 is CASSEAGFSGANVLTF. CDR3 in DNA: TGTGCCAGCAGTGAGGCAGGATTTAGTGGGGCCAACGTCCTGACTTTC.

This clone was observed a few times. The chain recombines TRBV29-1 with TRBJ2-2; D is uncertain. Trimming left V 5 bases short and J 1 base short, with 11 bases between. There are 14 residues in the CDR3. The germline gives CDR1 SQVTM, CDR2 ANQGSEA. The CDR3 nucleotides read TGCAGCGTTACCGGCGGAGTGAACACCGGGGAGCTGTTTTTT. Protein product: CSVTGGVNTGELFF.

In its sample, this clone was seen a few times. CDR3 sequence (DNA): TGTGCCAGCAGCATTGACAGGGCCTACAATGAGCAGTTCTTC. This encodes CASSIDRAYNEQFF. The rearrangement uses TRBV21-1 and TRBJ2-1; the table's D call TRBD1 went unverified against the DNA. TRBV21-1 is listed as a pseudogene. This CDR3 contains 14 residues.

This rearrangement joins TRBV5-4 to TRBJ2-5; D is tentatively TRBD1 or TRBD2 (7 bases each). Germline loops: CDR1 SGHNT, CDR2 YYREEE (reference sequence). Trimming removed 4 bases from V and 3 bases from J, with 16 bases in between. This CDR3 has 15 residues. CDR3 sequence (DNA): TGTGCCAGCAGCGCAAACAGGGGACTAAAAGAGACCCAGTACTTC. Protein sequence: CASSANRGLKETQYF.

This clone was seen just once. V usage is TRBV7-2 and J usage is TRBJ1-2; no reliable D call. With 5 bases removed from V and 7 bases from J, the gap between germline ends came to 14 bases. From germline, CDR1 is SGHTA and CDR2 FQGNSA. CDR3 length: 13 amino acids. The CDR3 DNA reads TGTGCCAGCAGCCCGCTATCTCAAGCTGGCTACACCTTC. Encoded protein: CASSPLSQAGYTF. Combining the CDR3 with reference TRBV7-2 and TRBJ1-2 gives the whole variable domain GAGVSQSPSNKVTEKGKDVELRCDPISGHTALYWYRQSLGQGLEFLIYFQGNSAPDKSGLPSDRFSAERTGGSVSTLTIQRTQQEDSAVYLCASSPLSQAGYTFGSGTRLTVV.

The CDR3 protein is CATSRDGQVYGYTF. CDR3 nucleotide sequence: TGTGCCACCAGCAGAGACGGACAGGTCTATGGCTACACCTTC. The chain uses TRBV15 and TRBJ1-2; 7 bases fit TRBD1. Per the germline V gene, CDR1 is LNHNV and CDR2 is YYDKDF (reference sequence). The CDR3 is made up of 14 amino acids. The V gene end was trimmed by 0 bases and the J gene end by 4 bases; junction bases not matched to a gene: 2.

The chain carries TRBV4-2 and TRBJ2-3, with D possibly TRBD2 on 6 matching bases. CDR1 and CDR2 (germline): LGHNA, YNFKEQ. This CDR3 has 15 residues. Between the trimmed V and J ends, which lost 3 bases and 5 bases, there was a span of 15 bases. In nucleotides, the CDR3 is TGTGCCAGCAGCCAGGGACTGACGACGGAAGATACGCAGTATTTT. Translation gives CASSQGLTTEDTQYF.

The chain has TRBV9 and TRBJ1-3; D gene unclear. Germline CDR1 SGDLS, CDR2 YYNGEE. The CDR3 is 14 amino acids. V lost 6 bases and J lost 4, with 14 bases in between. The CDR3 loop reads CASTPWGEGNTIYF. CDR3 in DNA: TGTGCCAGCACCCCCTGGGGAGAGGGAAACACCATATATTTT.

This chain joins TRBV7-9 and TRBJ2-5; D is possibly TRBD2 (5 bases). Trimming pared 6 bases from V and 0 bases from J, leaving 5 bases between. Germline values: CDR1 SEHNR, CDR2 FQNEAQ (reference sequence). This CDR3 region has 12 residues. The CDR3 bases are TGTGCCAGCAGGAGGGACCAAGAGACCCAGTACTTC. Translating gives CASRRDQETQYF.

This chain's CDR3 is CASGRGGGGNQPQHF. CDR3 coding DNA: TGTGCCAGTGGTAGGGGAGGAGGGGGCAATCAGCCCCAGCATTTT. The J gene is TRBJ1-5, the V gene TRBV19; D is perhaps TRBD1 (5 bases). Trimming pared 8 bases from V and 2 bases from J, leaving 16 bases between. The CDR3 runs to 15 residues. Germline assignment: CDR1 LNHDA and CDR2 SQIVND (reference sequence). Using reference TRBV19 and TRBJ1-5 for the parts outside the CDR3, the full variable domain is DGGITQSPKYLFRKEGQNVTLSCEQNLNHDAMYWYRQDPGQGLRLIYYSQIVNDFQKGDIAEGYSVSREKKESFPLTVTSAQKNPTAFYLCASGRGGGGNQPQHFGDGTRLSIL.

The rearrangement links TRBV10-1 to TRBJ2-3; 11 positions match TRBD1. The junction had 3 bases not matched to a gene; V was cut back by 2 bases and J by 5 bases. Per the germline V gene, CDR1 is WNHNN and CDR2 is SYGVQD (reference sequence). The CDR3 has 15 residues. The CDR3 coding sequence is TGCGCCAGCAGTGAGGGACAGGGGGCCGGAGATACGCAGTATTTT. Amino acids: CASSEGQGAGDTQYF.

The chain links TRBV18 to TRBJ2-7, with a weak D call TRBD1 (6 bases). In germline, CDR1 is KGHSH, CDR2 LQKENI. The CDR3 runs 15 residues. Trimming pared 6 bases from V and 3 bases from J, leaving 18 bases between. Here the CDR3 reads CASSSRQGLSYEQYF. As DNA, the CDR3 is TGTGCCAGCTCCTCCAGGCAGGGGTTGAGCTACGAGCAGTACTTC.

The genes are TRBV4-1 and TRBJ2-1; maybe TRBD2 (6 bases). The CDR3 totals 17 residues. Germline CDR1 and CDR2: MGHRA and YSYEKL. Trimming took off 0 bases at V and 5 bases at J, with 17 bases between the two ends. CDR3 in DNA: TGCGCCAGCAGCCAAGAGATAACTAGCTCACCAAACAATGAGCAGTTCTTC. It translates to CASSQEITSSPNNEQFF.

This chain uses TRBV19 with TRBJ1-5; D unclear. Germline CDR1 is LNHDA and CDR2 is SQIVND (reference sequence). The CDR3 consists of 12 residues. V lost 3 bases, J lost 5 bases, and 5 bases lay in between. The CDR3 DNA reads TGTGCCAGTAGTATCGGGGATCAGCCCCAGCATTTT. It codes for CASSIGDQPQHF.

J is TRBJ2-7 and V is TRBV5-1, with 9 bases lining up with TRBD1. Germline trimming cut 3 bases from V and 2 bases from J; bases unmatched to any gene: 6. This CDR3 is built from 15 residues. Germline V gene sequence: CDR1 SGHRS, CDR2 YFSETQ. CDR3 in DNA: TGCGCCAGCAGCTGGGACAGGGAGCTCACCTACGAGCAGTACTTC. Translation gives CASSWDRELTYEQYF.

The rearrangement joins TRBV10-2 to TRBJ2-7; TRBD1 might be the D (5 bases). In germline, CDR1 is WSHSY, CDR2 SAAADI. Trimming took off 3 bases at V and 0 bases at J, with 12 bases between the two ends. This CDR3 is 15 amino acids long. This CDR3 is CASSDGAASSYEQYF. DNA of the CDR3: TGCGCCAGCAGTGATGGGGCAGCGAGCTCCTACGAGCAGTACTTC.

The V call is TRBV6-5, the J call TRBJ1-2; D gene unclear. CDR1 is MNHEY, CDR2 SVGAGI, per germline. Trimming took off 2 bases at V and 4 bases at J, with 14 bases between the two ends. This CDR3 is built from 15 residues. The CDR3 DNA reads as TGTGCCAGCAGTTACCTGGCAGGAGACGGCTATGGCTACACCTTC. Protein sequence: CASSYLAGDGYGYTF.

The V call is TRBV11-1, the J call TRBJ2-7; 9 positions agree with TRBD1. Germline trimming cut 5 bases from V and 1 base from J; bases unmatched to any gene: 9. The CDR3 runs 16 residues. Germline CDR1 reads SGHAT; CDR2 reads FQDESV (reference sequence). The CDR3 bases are TGTGCCAGCAGCGCCAGACCGGGACAGGGATCCTACGAGCAGTACTTC. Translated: CASSARPGQGSYEQYF.

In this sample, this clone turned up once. The CDR3 nucleotides read TGTGCCAGCAGTTCCGGACAGGGCGGCACTGAAGCTTTCTTT. Translation gives CASSSGQGGTEAFF. The chain links TRBV6-5 to TRBJ1-1; 8 bases fit TRBD1. V gave up 4 bases and J gave up 4 bases; unmatched junction bases: 5. The germline V gene encodes CDR1 MNHEY and CDR2 SVGAGI. The CDR3 extends over 14 amino acids.

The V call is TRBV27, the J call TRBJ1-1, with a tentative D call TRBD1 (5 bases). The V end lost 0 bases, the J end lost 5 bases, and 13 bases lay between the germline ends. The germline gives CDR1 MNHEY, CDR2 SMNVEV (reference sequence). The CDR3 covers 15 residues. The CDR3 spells CASSLSAGVGTEAFF. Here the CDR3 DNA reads TGTGCCAGCAGTTTATCGGCGGGGGTTGGGACTGAAGCTTTCTTT.

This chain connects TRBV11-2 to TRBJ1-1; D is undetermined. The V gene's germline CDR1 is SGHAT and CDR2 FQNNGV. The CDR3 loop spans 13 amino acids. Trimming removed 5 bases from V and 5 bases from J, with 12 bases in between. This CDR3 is CASSPAEGTEAFF. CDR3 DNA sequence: TGTGCCAGCAGCCCCGCCGAGGGTACTGAAGCTTTCTTT.

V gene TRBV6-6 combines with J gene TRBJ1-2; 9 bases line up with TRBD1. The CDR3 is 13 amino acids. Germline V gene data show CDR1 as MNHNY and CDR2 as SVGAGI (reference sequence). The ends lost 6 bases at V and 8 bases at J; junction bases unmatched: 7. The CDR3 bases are TGTGCCAGCAGCCCGGTGGGACAGGGAGGCTACACCTTC. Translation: CASSPVGQGGYTF.